The 14 T cell receptor beta chains in this list originate from one sample, sequenced in a study of blood T cell repertoires in COVID-19. Profiled with immunoSEQ multiplex PCR; TCRdb holds only in-frame clones, not every one. Counted here are just under 40,000 clones, about 89% occurring once; the ten biggest clones make up under 30%. The sample consisted of peripheral blood. Receptors originate from a man aged 50-60 years with active or convalescent COVID-19.

This clone has just one count. The rearrangement joins TRBV3-1 (or the pseudogene TRBV3-2) to TRBJ1-2; D uncertain. V lost 0 bases to trimming and J lost 0 bases, with 5 bases between them. The CDR3 is 14 residues long. Germline V gene sequence: CDR1 LGHDT, CDR2 YNNKEL (reference sequence). The CDR3 sequence is CASSQDSSNYGYTF. The CDR3 DNA is TGTGCCAGCAGCCAAGATAGCTCTAACTATGGCTACACCTTC.

The chain recombines TRBV28 with TRBJ2-2, with 8 bases that match TRBD2. The ends lost 7 bases at V and 9 bases at J; junction bases unmatched: 10. The CDR3 runs to 14 residues. Per germline, CDR1 MDHEN and CDR2 SYDVKM. This chain's CDR3 is CASKRGGGNRELFF. The DNA for the CDR3 is TGTGCCAGCAAGAGGGGCGGGGGGAACAGGGAGCTGTTTTTT.

The J gene is TRBJ2-1, the V gene TRBV19; 10 bases match TRBD1. The CDR3 length is 17 residues. Germline CDR1 LNHDA, CDR2 SQIVND (reference sequence). Germline trimming cut 5 bases from V and 7 bases from J; bases unmatched to any gene: 14. The CDR3 nucleotides read TGTGCCAGTAGTCCCTATCTCAGACAGGGGGCGCATAATGAGCAGTTCTTC. This gives the protein CASSPYLRQGAHNEQFF.

The chain is built from TRBV10-3 and TRBJ2-3, with a possible D match to TRBD2 (5 bases). CDR3 length: 13 amino acids. The V and J ends lost 6 bases and 5 bases respectively, with 12 bases between them. The germline V gene has CDR1 ENHRY and CDR2 SYGVKD. CDR3 coding DNA: TGTGCCATCAGAGTAACACGGGAAGATACGCAGTATTTT. Protein: CAIRVTREDTQYF.

This clone has a handful of counts. The V call is TRBV6-5, the J call TRBJ1-5; 9 bases line up with TRBD1. The J segment lost 7 bases and the V segment lost 6 bases, leaving 4 bases of the junction unmatched. The CDR3 sequence is 13 residues long. Germline V CDR1 and CDR2: MNHEY, SVGAGI. This CDR3 reads CASRSDRGQPQHF. The CDR3 region has the DNA TGTGCCAGCAGATCGGACAGGGGACAGCCCCAGCATTTT.

This chain uses TRBV5-5 with TRBJ1-1; no definite D call. The CDR3 sequence is 16 residues long. Germline V CDR1 and CDR2: SGHKS, YYEKEE (reference sequence). Trimming stripped 4 bases from V and 3 bases from J, with 19 bases between. CDR3 amino acids: CASSPRNLAGYTEAFF. The CDR3 nucleotides read TGTGCCAGCAGCCCACGAAACCTCGCGGGGTACACTGAAGCTTTCTTT.

The table lists this clone with a count of one. The rearrangement joins TRBV28 to TRBJ2-3, with D hard to call. In germline, CDR1 is MDHEN, CDR2 SYDVKM. The CDR3 spans 17 residues. Between the trimmed V and J ends, which lost 5 bases and 0 bases, there was a span of 18 bases. The CDR3 protein is CASSPPRGRSSTDTQYF. In DNA, the CDR3 is TGTGCCAGCAGTCCCCCCCGAGGTAGATCTAGCACAGATACGCAGTATTTT.

The V and J genes are TRBV5-4 and TRBJ1-2, with 9 bases identical to TRBD1. CDR3 length equals 14 residues. The germline CDR1 and CDR2 sequences are SGHNT and YYREEE (reference sequence). The junction had 9 bases not matched to a gene; V was cut back by 4 bases and J by 8 bases. The CDR3 nucleotides are TGTGCCAGCAGCAAGGGACAGGGAATTCTCGGCTACACCTTC. It codes for CASSKGQGILGYTF.

The chain links TRBV7-8 to TRBJ1-1, with 7 bases lining up with TRBD1. The CDR3 is 17 residues long. Per the germline V gene, CDR1 is SGHVS and CDR2 is FQNEAQ. The ends lost 0 bases at V and 0 bases at J; junction bases unmatched: 7. The chain's CDR3 is CASSLAVPGQMNTEAFF. DNA of the CDR3: TGTGCCAGCAGCTTAGCGGTACCGGGACAGATGAACACTGAAGCTTTCTTT.

V and J are TRBV7-2 and TRBJ1-1; 8 bases map to TRBD1. This CDR3 is 16 amino acids long. J lost 0 bases, V lost 3 bases, and 6 bases had no gene match. The germline V gene encodes CDR1 SGHTA and CDR2 FQGNSA. The chain's CDR3 is CASSLDRVVVNTEAFF. The CDR3 nucleotides read TGTGCCAGCAGCTTGGACAGGGTGGTAGTGAACACTGAAGCTTTCTTT.

This chain uses TRBV15 with TRBJ1-3, with D unclear. The CDR3 covers 13 residues. The germline V gene has CDR1 LNHNV and CDR2 YYDKDF (reference sequence). The germline V and J ends were trimmed by 0 bases and 3 bases, with 3 bases remaining between them. Here the CDR3 reads CATSRDGGNTIYF. The CDR3 region has the DNA TGTGCCACCAGCAGAGACGGTGGAAACACCATATATTTT.

The CDR3 is CASSPGGIWDEQYF. In DNA, the CDR3 is TGTGCCAGTAGCCCTGGAGGGATTTGGGACGAGCAGTACTTC. The chain carries TRBV19 and TRBJ2-7, with a tentative D call TRBD2 (6 bases). The CDR3 sequence is 14 residues long. Trimming cost V 6 bases and J 5 bases, with 17 bases left between them. Germline V gene sequence: CDR1 LNHDA, CDR2 SQIVND (reference sequence).

The chain recombines TRBV25-1 with TRBJ2-7; the match to TRBD2 covers 8 bases. V shed 8 bases and J 3 bases; nucleotides not matched to a gene: 15. This CDR3 is 16 amino acids long. CDR1 and CDR2 from the germline V gene are MGHDK and SYGVNS. The CDR3 DNA reads as TGTGCCAGCCGGACCTCCTCCGCGGGAGGTCGCTACGAGCAGTACTTC. As protein: CASRTSSAGGRYEQYF.

The chain links TRBV28 to TRBJ1-2; D might be TRBD1 (6 bases). The germline V gene has CDR1 MDHEN and CDR2 SYDVKM. V was clipped by 6 bases and J by 3 bases, with 11 bases between them. The length of the CDR3 is 13 residues. The CDR3 region is CASRGAGDYGYTF. For the CDR3, the DNA is TGTGCCAGCAGAGGAGCAGGGGACTATGGCTACACCTTC.